The sample holds one count of the clone carrying this T cell receptor (beta chain). The source of the sample is a study of blood T cell repertoires in COVID-19. Using immunoSEQ multiplex PCR, the repertoire was profiled, and TCRdb retains in-frame clones only, with some absent. The table includes 150,000 to 200,000 clones, less than 80% detected once. Germline V gene sequence: CDR1 KGHSH, CDR2 LQKENI. With V trimmed by 1 base and J by 3 bases, 8 bases remained unmatched. This CDR3 has 17 amino acids. The sample consisted of PBMCs or T cells enriched from blood (not recorded which). This TCR was recovered from a woman in her seventies in a cohort exposed to, infected with or recovered from COVID-19 (not recorded which). This chain joins TRBV18 and TRBJ2-2; TRBD1 matches at 7 bases. The CDR3 is CASSPRVRDRYTGELFF. The CDR3 DNA sequence: TGTGCCAGCTCACCACGGGTCCGGGACAGATACACCGGGGAGCTGTTTTTT.